A single T cell receptor (beta chain) is shown here with its context. The sample belongs to a study of blood T cell repertoires in COVID-19. In the study overall: The United States, Italy and Spain provided the acute and convalescent COVID-19 samples. T cells, B-cell-depleted T cells, or PBMCs supplied cDNA or gDNA.

TCRdb's copy holds only in-frame clones and misses some; the assay was immunoSEQ multiplex PCR. The repertoire has approximately 280,000 clones, approximately 86% of them found once; the top ten carry 2.6%. This CDR3 region has 15 residues. With 4 bases clipped from V and 2 bases from J, the junction kept 3 bases outside the gene matches. In germline, CDR1 is SGHDT, CDR2 YYEEEE. Categorization into cohorts depended on clinical history that participants reported. Two negative PCRs, clearance, or symptom resolution had been documented for recovered Cohort 3 donors. The chain has TRBV5-6 and TRBJ1-6; 7 nucleotides line up with TRBD1. The specimen sequenced was PBMCs or T cells enriched from blood (not recorded which). This TCR came from a young woman who had recovered from COVID-19. The CDR3 nucleotides are TGTGCCAGCAGCGGGGACAGTGCCTATAATTCACCCCTCCACTTT. Its protein product is CASSGDSAYNSPLHF. Full variable domain (rest looked up from reference TRBV5-6 and TRBJ1-6): DAGVTQSPTHLIKTRGQQVTLRCSPKSGHDTVSWYQQALGQGPQFIFQYYEEEERQRGNFPDRFSGHQFPNYSSELNVNALLLGDSALYLCASSGDSAYNSPLHFGNGTRLTVT.